One and the same sample provided the 5 T cell receptor beta chains below, sequenced in a study of blood T cell repertoires in COVID-19. Data came from immunoSEQ multiplex PCR; TCRdb stores just in-frame clones and leaves some out. The data hold 180,000 or so clones, with over 80% observed a single time. Sequencing input: peripheral blood. The receptor set was obtained from a woman aged 35 to 49 with COVID-19, enrolled during active disease.

There are a few counts of this clone. The V call is TRBV5-1, the J call TRBJ2-2; 12 nucleotides match TRBD2. J was trimmed by 4 bases and V by 0 bases; bases with no gene match: 10. The CDR3 is 19 amino acids. Germline V CDR1 and CDR2: SGHRS, YFSETQ. The CDR3 protein is CASSLEALGLAGRTGELFF. CDR3 DNA sequence: TGCGCCAGCAGCTTGGAAGCCCTAGGACTAGCGGGACGCACCGGGGAGCTGTTTTTT.

The chain has TRBV7-2 and TRBJ1-3, with no clear D. Germline CDR1 and CDR2: SGHTA and FQGNSA. V was pared by 2 bases and J by 4 bases, with 12 bases between. The CDR3 runs to 15 residues. CDR3 residues: CASSLMPVGGNTIYF. The CDR3 DNA follows: TGTGCCAGCAGCTTAATGCCTGTCGGGGGAAACACCATATATTTT.

This chain uses TRBV5-1 with TRBJ2-3; possible D gene TRBD2, 6 bases. Trimming pared 5 bases from V and 12 bases from J, leaving 16 bases between. CDR3 length: 12 residues. Germline V gives CDR1 SGHRS, CDR2 YFSETQ. CDR3 amino acids: CASRSAGRPQYF. The CDR3 DNA reads as TGCGCCAGCAGAAGTGCGGGGCGTCCTCAGTATTTT.

The chain links TRBV5-5 to TRBJ1-2; 7 bases align to TRBD1. This CDR3 has 15 residues. The trim removed 0 bases at V and 4 bases at J, leaving 6 bases unmatched. Germline V gene data show CDR1 as SGHKS and CDR2 as YYEKEE (reference sequence). CDR3 loop: CASSLGAGTVYGYTF. CDR3 in DNA: TGTGCCAGCAGCTTGGGGGCGGGGACAGTCTATGGCTACACCTTC.

This clone was observed once. The V gene is TRBV19, the J gene TRBJ1-6, with a weak D call TRBD1 (6 bases). V gave up 9 bases and J gave up 4 bases, with 10 bases separating them. The germline V gene has CDR1 LNHDA and CDR2 SQIVND (reference sequence). CDR3 size: 13 residues. This CDR3 is CASLQGYNSPLHF. CDR3 in DNA: TGTGCCAGCCTACAGGGATATAATTCACCCCTCCACTTT.